The 13 T cell receptor beta chains below all came from one sample that was sequenced in a study of CD8 T cells in ankylosing spondylitis. MiXCR, applied by TCRdb to the 5' RACE reads, yields one record per CDR3 protein. The profile covers some 140,000 distinct CDR3 sequences, with roughly 8.8% appearing a single time and 7.3% taken by the ten largest. Sequencing was carried out using synovial fluid, either unsorted or a sorted T cell fraction (not recorded which). The receptors derive from a male donor with ankylosing spondylitis.

This clonotype was observed at least ten times. The chain joins TRBV10-3 to TRBJ1-4; the D gene is possibly TRBD1 (5 bases). The CDR3 spans 14 residues. Per the germline V gene, CDR1 is ENHRY and CDR2 is SYGVKD. V shed 1 base and J shed 8 bases, with 11 bases lying between them. CDR3 region: CAISEFRDGEKLFF. CDR3 sequence (DNA): TGTGCCATCAGTGAGTTCAGGGACGGCGAAAAACTGTTTTTT.

This clonotype has only a few counts. This sequence joins TRBV28 and TRBJ1-1, with D tentatively TRBD1 (5 bases). Germline V gene sequence: CDR1 MDHEN, CDR2 SYDVKM. CDR3 length: 16 residues. V was shortened by 1 base and J by 5 bases, with 17 bases between the two germline ends. The CDR3 reads CASSLFFGGRGTEAFF. In nucleotides, the CDR3 is TGTGCCAGCAGTTTATTTTTTGGTGGGAGGGGAACTGAAGCTTTCTTT.

At least ten counts were recorded for this clonotype. The chain is built from TRBV6-5 and TRBJ2-2; D perhaps matches TRBD2 (6 bases). The CDR3 has 18 amino acids. Germline CDR1 and CDR2: MNHEY and SVGAGI. Trimming took off 6 bases at V and 8 bases at J, with 28 bases between the two ends. The CDR3: CASSRDSLAPTIGGELFF. In DNA form, the CDR3 reads TGTGCCAGCAGCAGGGACTCGCTTGCACCTACTATAGGGGGGGAGCTGTTTTTT.

At least ten counts were recorded for this clonotype. V and J are TRBV20-1 and TRBJ2-5; D is perhaps TRBD2 (6 bases). Trimming removed 3 bases from V and 7 bases from J, with 9 bases in between. The CDR3 extends over 11 amino acids. CDR1 is DFQATT, CDR2 SNEGSKA, per germline (reference sequence). The CDR3 bases are TGCAGTGCTAGGGGACTCGGGACCCAGTACTTC. It encodes CSARGLGTQYF.

The table lists this clonotype with many counts. The chain is built from TRBV7-9 and TRBJ1-1; a possible D gene is TRBD1 (5 bases). Trimming cost V 3 bases and J 4 bases, with 9 bases left between them. Germline V gives CDR1 SEHNR, CDR2 FQNEAQ (reference sequence). This CDR3 contains 13 residues. The CDR3 is CASSFSGPTEAFF. CDR3 nucleotide sequence: TGTGCCAGCAGCTTTTCAGGGCCCACTGAAGCTTTCTTT.

This clonotype was seen many times. V and J are TRBV5-1 and TRBJ2-4; 7 nucleotides agree with TRBD1. Germline trimming cut 4 bases from V and 9 bases from J; bases unmatched to any gene: 16. This CDR3 contains 16 residues. Germline CDR1 SGHRS, CDR2 YFSETQ. The CDR3 bases are TGCGCCAGCAGCCCCCCCGAATTGACAGGGACGGGCATTCAGTACTTC. It specifies CASSPPELTGTGIQYF.

The V call is TRBV20-1, the J call TRBJ2-3, with TRBD2 matching over 7 bases. Germline trimming cut 5 bases from V and 0 bases from J; bases unmatched to any gene: 5. CDR3 length equals 14 residues. Per germline, CDR1 DFQATT and CDR2 SNEGSKA (reference sequence). The CDR3 loop reads CSAPPSGSTDTQYF. CDR3 coding DNA: TGCAGTGCTCCACCTAGCGGAAGCACAGATACGCAGTATTTT.

This clonotype was seen repeatedly, ten times or more. V usage is TRBV3-1 and J usage is TRBJ1-1; no clear D gene. The germline V gene has CDR1 LGHDT and CDR2 YNNKEL (reference sequence). This CDR3 region has 13 residues. V lost 6 bases and J lost 6, with 14 bases in between. In DNA, the CDR3 is TGTGCCAGCAGTCAGACCAGTAGGGCTGAAGCTTTCTTT. It translates to CASSQTSRAEAFF.

The chain joins TRBV5-6 to TRBJ1-2; D gene uncertain. V lost 1 base and J lost 6, with 13 bases in between. Germline assignment: CDR1 SGHDT and CDR2 YYEEEE. This CDR3 region has 14 residues. The CDR3 DNA reads TGTGCCAGCAGCTTGATCCTCGGAGGAGATGGCTACACCTTC. This gives the protein CASSLILGGDGYTF.

V usage is TRBV18 and J usage is TRBJ2-5; weak D call: TRBD2 (6 bases). Per the germline V gene, CDR1 is KGHSH and CDR2 is LQKENI. Trimming removed 2 bases at V and 5 bases at J, with 12 bases between. CDR3 length: 14 residues. The CDR3 is CASSPSSSEETQYF. CDR3 sequence (DNA): TGTGCCAGCTCACCATCGTCTAGCGAGGAGACCCAGTACTTC.

On this clonotype: Germline and junction disagree at one end, which may indicate a read error. The V and J genes are TRBV7-9 and TRBJ2-1; no clear D gene. Germline assignment: CDR1 SEHNR and CDR2 FQNEAQ (reference sequence). The CDR3 totals 15 residues. The CDR3 here is CASSPPGLSHNEQFF. In nucleotides, the CDR3 is TGTGCCAGCAGCCCCCCCGGGCTCTCCCACAATGAGCAGTTCTTC.

The J gene is TRBJ1-2, the V gene TRBV4-2, with D maybe TRBD1 (5 bases). This CDR3 contains 15 residues. V was pared by 3 bases and J by 1 base, with 12 bases between. Per germline, CDR1 LGHNA and CDR2 YNFKEQ. The CDR3 loop is CASSQGLEVNYGYTF. The CDR3, as DNA: TGTGCCAGCAGCCAGGGACTGGAAGTTAACTATGGCTACACCTTC.

The CDR3 reads CAISESIGTGGKGQYF. As DNA, the CDR3 is TGTGCCATCAGTGAGTCGATAGGGACAGGGGGCAAAGGGCAGTACTTC. This sequence joins TRBV10-3 and TRBJ2-7; 12 bases match TRBD1. Germline V gene lookup returns CDR1 ENHRY and CDR2 SYGVKD. This CDR3 contains 16 residues. The V segment lost 0 bases and the J segment 9 bases; nucleotides outside the gene matches: 9.